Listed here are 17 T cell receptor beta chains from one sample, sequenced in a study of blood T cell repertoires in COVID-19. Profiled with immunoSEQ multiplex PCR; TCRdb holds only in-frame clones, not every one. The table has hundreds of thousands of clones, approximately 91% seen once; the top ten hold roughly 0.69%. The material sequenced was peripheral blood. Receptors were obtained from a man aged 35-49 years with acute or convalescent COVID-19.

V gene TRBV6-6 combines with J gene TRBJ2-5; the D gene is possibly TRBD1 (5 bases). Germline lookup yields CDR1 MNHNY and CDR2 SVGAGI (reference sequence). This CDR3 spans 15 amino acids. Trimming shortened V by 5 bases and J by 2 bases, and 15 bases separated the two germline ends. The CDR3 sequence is CASSPTRQSQETQYF. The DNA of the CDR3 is TGTGCCAGCAGTCCAACCCGACAGTCACAAGAGACCCAGTACTTC.

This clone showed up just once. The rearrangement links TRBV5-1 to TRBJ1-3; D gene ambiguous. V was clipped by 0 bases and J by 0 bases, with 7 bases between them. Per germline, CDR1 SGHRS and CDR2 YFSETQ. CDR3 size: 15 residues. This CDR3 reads CASSLGESSGNTIYF. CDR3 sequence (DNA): TGCGCCAGCAGCTTGGGAGAAAGCTCTGGAAACACCATATATTTT.

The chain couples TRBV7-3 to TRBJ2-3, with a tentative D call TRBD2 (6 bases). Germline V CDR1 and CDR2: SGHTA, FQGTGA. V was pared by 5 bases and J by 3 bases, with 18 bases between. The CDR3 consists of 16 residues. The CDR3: CASSPPGGYGTDTQYF. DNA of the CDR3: TGTGCCAGCAGCCCCCCCGGAGGGTATGGGACAGATACGCAGTATTTT.

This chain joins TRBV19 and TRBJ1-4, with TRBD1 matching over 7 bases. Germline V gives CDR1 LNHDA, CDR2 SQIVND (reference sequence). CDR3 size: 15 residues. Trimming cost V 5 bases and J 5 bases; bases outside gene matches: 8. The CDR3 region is CASSVGTGVNEKLFF. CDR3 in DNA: TGTGCCAGTAGTGTAGGCACAGGGGTCAATGAAAAACTGTTTTTT.

The CDR3 coding sequence is TGTGCCAGCAGCCGGAAGAGCGGGGGGGCCAATGAGCAGTTCTTC. Translating it yields CASSRKSGGANEQFF. The rearrangement links TRBV7-6 to TRBJ2-1; 10 positions match TRBD2. The length of the CDR3 is 15 residues. V dropped 5 bases and J dropped 6; count of bases not matched to a gene: 7. Germline assignment: CDR1 SGHVS and CDR2 FNYEAQ.

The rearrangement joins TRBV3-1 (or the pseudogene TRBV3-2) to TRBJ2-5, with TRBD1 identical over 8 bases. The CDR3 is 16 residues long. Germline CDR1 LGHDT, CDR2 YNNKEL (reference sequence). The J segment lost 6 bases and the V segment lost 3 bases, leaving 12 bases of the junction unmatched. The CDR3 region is CASSHKGGQGSKTQYF. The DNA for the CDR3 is TGTGCCAGCAGCCACAAGGGCGGACAGGGCTCGAAGACCCAGTACTTC.

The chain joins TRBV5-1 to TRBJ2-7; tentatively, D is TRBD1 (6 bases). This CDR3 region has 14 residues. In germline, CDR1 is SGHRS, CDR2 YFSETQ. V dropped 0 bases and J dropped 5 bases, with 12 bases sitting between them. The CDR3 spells CASSLEDRGHEQYF. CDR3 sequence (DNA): TGCGCCAGCAGCTTGGAGGACAGAGGCCACGAGCAGTACTTC. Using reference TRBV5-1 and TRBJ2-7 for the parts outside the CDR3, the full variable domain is KAGVTQTPRYLIKTRGQQVTLSCSPISGHRSVSWYQQTPGQGLQFLFEYFSETQRNKGNFPGRFSGRQFSNSRSEMNVSTLELGDSALYLCASSLEDRGHEQYFGPGTRLTVT.

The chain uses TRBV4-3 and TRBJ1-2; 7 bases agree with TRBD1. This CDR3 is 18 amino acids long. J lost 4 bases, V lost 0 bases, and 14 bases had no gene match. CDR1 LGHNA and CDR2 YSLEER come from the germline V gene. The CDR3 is CASSQEDSGTDRSYGYTF. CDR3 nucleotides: TGCGCCAGCAGCCAAGAGGACTCCGGGACAGACCGGTCCTATGGCTACACCTTC.

The DNA of the CDR3 is TGTGCCGCCATTGAACAGGCGAACTATGGCTACACCTTC. Amino acids: CAAIEQANYGYTF. This chain joins TRBV6-5 and TRBJ1-2; a weak D match, TRBD1 (5 bases). V was pared by 11 bases and J by 2 bases, with 15 bases between. CDR3 length equals 13 residues. Germline CDR1 MNHEY, CDR2 SVGAGI.

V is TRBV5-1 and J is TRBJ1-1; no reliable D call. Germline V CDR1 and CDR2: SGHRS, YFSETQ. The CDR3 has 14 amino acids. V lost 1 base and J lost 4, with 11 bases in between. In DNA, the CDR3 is TGCGCCAGCAGCTTGCGGGAGAGGAGCACTGAAGCTTTCTTT. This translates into CASSLRERSTEAFF.

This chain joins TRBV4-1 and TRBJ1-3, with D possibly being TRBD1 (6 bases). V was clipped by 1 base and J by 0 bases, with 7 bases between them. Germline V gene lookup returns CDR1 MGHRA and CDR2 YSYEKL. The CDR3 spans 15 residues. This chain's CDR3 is CASSQGGGSGNTIYF. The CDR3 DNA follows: TGCGCCAGCAGCCAAGGAGGGGGCTCTGGAAACACCATATATTTT.

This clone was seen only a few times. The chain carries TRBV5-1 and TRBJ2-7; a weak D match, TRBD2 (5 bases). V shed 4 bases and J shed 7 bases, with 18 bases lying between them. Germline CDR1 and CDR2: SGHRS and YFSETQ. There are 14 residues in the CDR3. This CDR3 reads CASSPPAGPGEQYF. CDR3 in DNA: TGCGCCAGCAGCCCTCCTGCGGGCCCGGGAGAGCAGTACTTC.

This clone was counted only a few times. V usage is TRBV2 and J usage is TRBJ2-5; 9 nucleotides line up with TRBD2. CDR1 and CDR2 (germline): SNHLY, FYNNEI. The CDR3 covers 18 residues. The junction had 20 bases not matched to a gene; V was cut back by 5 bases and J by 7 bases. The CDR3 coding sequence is TGTGCCAGCAGTCAAACGACTAGCGGTTCTCAACAAAGAGCGACCCAGTACTTC. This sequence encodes CASSQTTSGSQQRATQYF.

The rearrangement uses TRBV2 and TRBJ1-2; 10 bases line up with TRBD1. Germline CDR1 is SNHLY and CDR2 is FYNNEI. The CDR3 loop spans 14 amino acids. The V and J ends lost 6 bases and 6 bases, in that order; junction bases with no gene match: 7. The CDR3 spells CASRSGTGANGYTF. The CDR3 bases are TGTGCCAGCAGGTCGGGGACAGGGGCGAATGGCTACACCTTC.

As DNA, the CDR3 is TGTGCCAGCAGTCTAACACGGACAGGGGGGCCCGGGGAGCTGTTTTTT. Protein product: CASSLTRTGGPGELFF. The chain employs TRBV2 and TRBJ2-2, with 10 bases identical to TRBD1. Germline CDR1 is SNHLY and CDR2 is FYNNEI. CDR3 length: 16 amino acids. The V segment lost 5 bases and the J segment 6 bases; nucleotides outside the gene matches: 9. The full variable domain, with the rest looked up from reference TRBV2 and TRBJ2-2, is EPEVTQTPSHQVTQMGQEVILRCVPISNHLYFYWYRQILGQKVEFLVSFYNNEISEKSEIFDDQFSVERPDGSNFTLKIRSTKLEDSAMYFCASSLTRTGGPGELFFGEGSRLTVL.

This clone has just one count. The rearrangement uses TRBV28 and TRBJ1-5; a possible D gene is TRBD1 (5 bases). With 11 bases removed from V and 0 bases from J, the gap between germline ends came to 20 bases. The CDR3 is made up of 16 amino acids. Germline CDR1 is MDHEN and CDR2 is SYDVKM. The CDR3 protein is CARLRRGVYSNQPQHF. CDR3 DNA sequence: TGTGCCCGCCTCAGGAGGGGAGTTTATAGCAATCAGCCCCAGCATTTT.

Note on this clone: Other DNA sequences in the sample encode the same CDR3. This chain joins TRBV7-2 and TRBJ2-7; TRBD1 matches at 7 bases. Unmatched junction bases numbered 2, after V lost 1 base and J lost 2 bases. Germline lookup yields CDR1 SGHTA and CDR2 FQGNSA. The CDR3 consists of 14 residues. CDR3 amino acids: CASSLGQGAYEQYF. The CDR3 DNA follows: TGTGCCAGCAGCTTAGGACAGGGTGCCTACGAGCAGTACTTC.